These 30 T cell receptor beta chains were sequenced from one sample in a study of STAT5B mutations in CD4+ large granular lymphocyte leukemia (dated by TCRdb to 2021 to 2024). The library relied on the immunoSEQ multiplex PCR assay. The immuneACCESS repertoire file appears here via TCRdb, limited to in-frame rearrangements. These files lack a portion of the clones; in checked studies, under half of the deficit traces to unresolved V genes, and the cause of the others is not known. The sample data list 4,500 to 5,000 clones, and 80% of these were observed just once. The ten largest clones capture less than 9.5% of the sample. What was sequenced was PBMCs. The receptors were sampled from a man aged 65 to 85 with CD4+ T-cell large granular lymphocyte leukemia.

This clone was counted a single time. J is TRBJ2-2 and V is TRBV10-1, with D tentatively TRBD1 or TRBD2 (5 bases each). V was clipped by 5 bases and J by 1 base, with 11 bases between them. The germline V gene encodes CDR1 WNHNN and CDR2 SYGVQD (reference sequence). CDR3 size: 15 residues. The chain's CDR3 is CASSPPGRNTGELFF. CDR3 sequence (DNA): TGCGCCAGCAGTCCGCCGGGACGGAACACCGGGGAGCTGTTTTTT.

In its sample, this clone was seen once. This chain joins TRBV5-1 and TRBJ2-1; 7 nucleotides agree with TRBD2. V trimming: 4 bases; J trimming: 2 bases; junction bases outside the gene matches: 3. From germline, CDR1 is SGHRS and CDR2 YFSETQ. The CDR3 consists of 14 residues. The CDR3 sequence: CASSAGLTYNEQFF. The CDR3 DNA reads as TGCGCCAGCAGCGCGGGACTAACCTACAATGAGCAGTTCTTC. Supplemented by reference TRBV5-1 and TRBJ2-1, the full variable domain reads KAGVTQTPRYLIKTRGQQVTLSCSPISGHRSVSWYQQTPGQGLQFLFEYFSETQRNKGNFPGRFSGRQFSNSRSEMNVSTLELGDSALYLCASSAGLTYNEQFFGPGTRLTVL.

The V call is TRBV5-1, the J call TRBJ1-1, with 7 bases aligning to TRBD1. J lost 5 bases, V lost 4 bases, and 8 bases had no gene match. The V gene's germline CDR1 is SGHRS and CDR2 YFSETQ. CDR3 length equals 14 residues. The CDR3 region is CASSLRDSGTEAFF. DNA of the CDR3: TGCGCCAGCAGCCTCCGGGACAGTGGGACTGAAGCTTTCTTT.

The chain combines TRBV19 with TRBJ1-1; D unresolved. The V gene lost 1 base and the J gene lost 10 bases, with 16 bases spanning the gap. The CDR3 is 14 amino acids. Germline V gives CDR1 LNHDA, CDR2 SQIVND (reference sequence). The CDR3 region is CASSIGPRGSGAFF. CDR3 DNA sequence: TGTGCCAGTAGTATAGGACCCCGCGGTAGCGGAGCTTTCTTT.

In its sample, this clone was seen once. The chain has TRBV29-1 and TRBJ2-1; 11 nucleotides align to TRBD2. The CDR3 has 13 amino acids. V shed 5 bases, J shed 7 bases, and the junction held 4 bases outside the gene matches. CDR1 is SQVTM and CDR2 is ANQGSEA in the germline V gene. DNA of the CDR3: TGCAGCGTTTACCTAGCGGGAGGTAATGAGCAGTTCTTC. As protein: CSVYLAGGNEQFF.

This clone was observed a single time. The chain joins TRBV10-2 to TRBJ2-2; 9 positions agree with TRBD2. The V and J ends lost 8 bases and 3 bases, in that order; junction bases with no gene match: 4. The CDR3 is 14 amino acids. CDR1 is WSHSY and CDR2 is SAAADI in the germline V gene. DNA for the CDR3: TGCGCCAGCTTGGGACTAGCAGACACCGGGGAGCTGTTTTTT. Its protein product is CASLGLADTGELFF.

V is TRBV11-3 and J is TRBJ2-1; no clear D gene. This CDR3 contains 14 residues. Germline V gene sequence: CDR1 SGHNT, CDR2 YENEEA. V was clipped by 1 base and J by 4 bases, with 8 bases between them. The CDR3 loop is CASSLGTDYNEQFF. The CDR3 nucleotides read TGTGCCAGCAGCTTAGGAACAGATTACAATGAGCAGTTCTTC.

The table lists this clone with a count of one. V gene TRBV18 combines with J gene TRBJ2-7; 7 bases line up with TRBD1. The CDR3 runs 13 residues. Germline V lookup: CDR1 KGHSH, CDR2 LQKENI. After removal of 4 bases from V and 5 bases from J, the junction contained 5 bases not matched to a gene. CDR3 DNA: TGTGCCAGCTCACTGAACAGGGGAAACGAGCAGTACGTC. It is translated as CASSLNRGNEQYV.

The chain combines TRBV15 with TRBJ2-2, with TRBD2 matching 9 bases. The CDR3 sequence is 16 residues long. J gave up 8 bases and V 6 bases, and 13 bases lay outside the gene matches. Germline V gene lookup returns CDR1 LNHNV and CDR2 YYDKDF (reference sequence). The CDR3 reads CATRPTSGYLKGELFF. The CDR3 region has the DNA TGTGCCACCAGGCCTACTAGCGGGTACCTAAAAGGGGAGCTGTTTTTT.

The chain recombines TRBV27 with TRBJ1-5; a possible D gene is TRBD1 (5 bases). The germline CDR1 and CDR2 sequences are MNHEY and SMNVEV (reference sequence). This CDR3 is 14 amino acids long. The ends were cut back, 2 bases at V and 4 bases at J, with 9 bases in the middle. CDR3 in amino acids: CASSLAGGNQPQHF. The CDR3 DNA reads TGTGCCAGCAGTTTAGCGGGGGGGAATCAGCCCCAGCATTTT.

The chain employs TRBV11-2 and TRBJ1-3, with D perhaps TRBD1 (5 bases). CDR1 SGHAT and CDR2 FQNNGV come from the germline V gene. The CDR3 is made up of 14 amino acids. The germline V and J ends were trimmed by 1 base and 3 bases, with 7 bases remaining between them. CDR3 loop: CASSLGRDGNTIYF. DNA for the CDR3: TGTGCCAGCAGCTTAGGCAGGGATGGAAACACCATATATTTT.

This chain links TRBV30 with TRBJ2-1; TRBD2 matches at 9 bases. The junction had 6 bases not matched to a gene; V was cut back by 5 bases and J by 1 base. Germline loops: CDR1 GTSNPN, CDR2 SVGIG (reference sequence). The CDR3 contains 15 residues. The CDR3 loop reads CAWGGLALSYNEQFF. CDR3 nucleotide sequence: TGTGCCTGGGGAGGACTAGCGCTATCCTACAATGAGCAGTTCTTC.

V usage is TRBV25-1 and J usage is TRBJ1-4, with unresolved D. This CDR3 comprises 14 residues. CDR1 and CDR2 from the germline V gene are MGHDK and SYGVNS. V shed 3 bases and J shed 0 bases, with 5 bases lying between them. CDR3 coding DNA: TGTGCCAGCAGTGACACCGCAACTAATGAAAAACTGTTTTTT. Residues: CASSDTATNEKLFF.

The V call is TRBV5-1, the J call TRBJ1-1; 7 bases fit TRBD1. This CDR3 region has 13 residues. V was clipped by 0 bases and J by 10 bases; unmatched bases: 6. Germline CDR1 SGHRS, CDR2 YFSETQ. CDR3 region: CASSLDAQGRAFF. The DNA of the CDR3 is TGCGCCAGCAGCTTGGATGCACAGGGGAGAGCTTTCTTT.

The rearrangement links TRBV18 to TRBJ2-5; 11 nucleotides match TRBD1. V lost 1 base to trimming and J lost 4 bases; unmatched junction nucleotides: 5. This CDR3 has 16 residues. The germline CDR1 and CDR2 sequences are KGHSH and LQKENI. CDR3 protein: CASSPLGQGAGETQYF. CDR3 DNA: TGTGCCAGCTCACCACTTGGACAGGGGGCGGGAGAGACCCAGTACTTC.

The V gene is TRBV9, the J gene TRBJ2-3, with 10 bases that match TRBD1. The ends lost 5 bases at V and 6 bases at J; junction bases unmatched: 9. This CDR3 has 15 amino acids. Germline assignment: CDR1 SGDLS and CDR2 YYNGEE. CDR3 sequence: CASSKTGGASDTQYF. In DNA form, the CDR3 reads TGTGCCAGCAGTAAGACAGGGGGCGCATCCGATACGCAGTATTTT.

The rearrangement joins TRBV19 to TRBJ2-2, with TRBD2 matching over 11 bases. The V and J ends lost 1 base and 6 bases, in that order; junction bases with no gene match: 4. The germline V gene has CDR1 LNHDA and CDR2 SQIVND (reference sequence). The CDR3 totals 16 residues. The DNA for the CDR3 is TGTGCCAGTAGTATAGTGACTAGCGGGGATCCCGGGGAGCTGTTTTTT. Its translation: CASSIVTSGDPGELFF.

This clone has only one observation. V and J are TRBV2 and TRBJ2-1, with a tentative D call TRBD2 (7 bases). Trimming took off 8 bases at V and 9 bases at J, with 20 bases between the two ends. The CDR3 totals 14 residues. Germline V gene data show CDR1 as SNHLY and CDR2 as FYNNEI. The CDR3: CASLLEGGGGEQFF. The CDR3 nucleotides read TGTGCCAGCCTACTCGAGGGGGGGGGTGGTGAGCAGTTCTTC.

This clone appeared a few times. This chain links TRBV7-2 with TRBJ2-2; no reliable D call. This CDR3 contains 11 residues. Germline loops: CDR1 SGHTA, CDR2 FQGNSA. V lost 5 bases and J 10 bases, leaving 8 bases between the germline ends. The CDR3 region is CASSQKAELFF. In DNA, the CDR3 is TGTGCCAGCAGCCAGAAGGCGGAGCTGTTTTTT.

The chain employs TRBV7-2 and TRBJ1-3; a weak D match, TRBD1 (5 bases). Trimming stripped 1 base from V and 3 bases from J, with 10 bases between. Per the germline V gene, CDR1 is SGHTA and CDR2 is FQGNSA. CDR3 size: 15 residues. This CDR3 is CASSLVPDSGNTIYF. As DNA, the CDR3 is TGTGCCAGCAGCTTAGTACCCGACAGTGGAAACACCATATATTTT.

V and J are TRBV7-7 and TRBJ2-7, with D tentatively TRBD2 (6 bases). Trimming left V 5 bases short and J 5 bases short, with 19 bases between. CDR3 size: 15 residues. Germline assignment: CDR1 SSHAT and CDR2 FNYEAQ (reference sequence). Here the CDR3 reads CASSLRYAGSDEQYF. As DNA, the CDR3 is TGTGCCAGCAGCCTCCGTTATGCCGGGAGCGACGAGCAGTACTTC.

V and J are TRBV2 and TRBJ2-4, with a possible D match to TRBD2 (5 bases). CDR3 length equals 17 residues. Germline CDR1 and CDR2: SNHLY and FYNNEI. Trimming took off 4 bases at V and 1 base at J, with 17 bases between the two ends. CDR3: CASSARTLRAAKNIQYF. CDR3 bases: TGTGCCAGCAGTGCTAGGACTTTGCGGGCCGCCAAAAACATTCAGTACTTC. Full variable domain (rest looked up from reference TRBV2 and TRBJ2-4): EPEVTQTPSHQVTQMGQEVILRCVPISNHLYFYWYRQILGQKVEFLVSFYNNEISEKSEIFDDQFSVERPDGSNFTLKIRSTKLEDSAMYFCASSARTLRAAKNIQYFGAGTRLSVL.

J is TRBJ2-3 and V is TRBV19; TRBD2 aligns across 8 bases. Germline V CDR1 and CDR2: LNHDA, SQIVND (reference sequence). CDR3 size: 14 residues. V lost 8 bases to trimming and J lost 4 bases; unmatched junction nucleotides: 8. CDR3 DNA: TGTGCCAGTCGGGGGGGCGGGAGAGCAGATACGCAGTATTTT. Translated: CASRGGGRADTQYF.

Only a few counts were recorded for this clone. V and J are TRBV7-2 and TRBJ2-7, with D possibly matching TRBD1 (5 bases). The CDR3 is 14 amino acids. Germline V lookup: CDR1 SGHTA, CDR2 FQGNSA. V lost 5 bases to trimming and J lost 5 bases, with 16 bases between them. The CDR3 bases are TGTGCCAGCAGCCCCGCTTCCAGGGATAACGAGCAGTACTTC. It yields the protein CASSPASRDNEQYF.

This chain connects TRBV5-1 to TRBJ2-3, with D unresolved. There are 16 residues in the CDR3. Germline-derived CDR1 and CDR2 are SGHRS and YFSETQ. The V and J ends lost 0 bases and 6 bases respectively, with 17 bases between them. The CDR3 DNA sequence: TGCGCCAGCAGCTTGGGATTTTGGTCATCGACGGATACGCAGTATTTT. This sequence encodes CASSLGFWSSTDTQYF.

The J gene is TRBJ2-3, the V gene TRBV11-3, with D possibly called TRBD1 or TRBD2 (5 bases each). CDR1 is SGHNT and CDR2 is YENEEA in the germline V gene. This CDR3 comprises 14 residues. V shed 5 bases and J shed 0 bases, with 9 bases lying between them. The CDR3 loop reads CASSPGRSTDTQYF. The CDR3 nucleotides are TGTGCCAGCAGCCCGGGACGTAGCACAGATACGCAGTATTTT. Complete variable domain (other parts from reference TRBV11-3 and TRBJ2-3): EAGVVQSPRYKIIEKKQPVAFWCNPISGHNTLYWYLQNLGQGPELLIRYENEEAVDDSQLPKDRFSAERLKGVDSTLKIQPAELGDSAVYLCASSPGRSTDTQYFGPGTRLTVL.

The V and J genes are TRBV5-1 and TRBJ1-4, with no clear D. Trimming stripped 4 bases from V and 5 bases from J, with 12 bases between. The CDR3 covers 14 residues. Germline V lookup: CDR1 SGHRS, CDR2 YFSETQ. This CDR3 is CASSPRPENEKLFF. CDR3 DNA sequence: TGCGCCAGCAGCCCCCGGCCCGAGAATGAAAAACTGTTTTTT.

This chain links TRBV5-1 with TRBJ1-5, with a tentative D call TRBD1 (6 bases). CDR3 length: 14 residues. Germline CDR1 and CDR2: SGHRS and YFSETQ. Deletions cut 4 bases from V and 6 bases from J, with 14 bases between. The CDR3 DNA follows: TGCGCCAGCAGCCCCGCAGGGGAAGGTCAGCCCCAGCATTTT. Translated, it gives CASSPAGEGQPQHF. Full variable domain (missing parts from reference TRBV5-1 and TRBJ1-5): KAGVTQTPRYLIKTRGQQVTLSCSPISGHRSVSWYQQTPGQGLQFLFEYFSETQRNKGNFPGRFSGRQFSNSRSEMNVSTLELGDSALYLCASSPAGEGQPQHFGDGTRLSIL.

The rearrangement links TRBV6-5 to TRBJ2-3, with 8 bases aligning to TRBD2. The CDR3 extends over 14 amino acids. The V gene's germline CDR1 is MNHEY and CDR2 SVGAGI. V gave up 6 bases and J gave up 4 bases; unmatched junction bases: 6. The CDR3 reads CASRIGLAPDTQYF. The DNA for the CDR3 is TGTGCCAGCAGGATTGGACTAGCCCCAGATACGCAGTATTTT.

This chain uses TRBV19 with TRBJ2-1; 8 nucleotides match TRBD2. V gave up 6 bases and J gave up 3 bases; unmatched junction bases: 7. The CDR3 has 15 residues. From germline, CDR1 is LNHDA and CDR2 SQIVND (reference sequence). The CDR3 loop reads CASSRTSGSYNEQFF. The CDR3 nucleotides are TGTGCCAGTAGCCGTACTAGCGGAAGCTACAATGAGCAGTTCTTC.